This entry lists 22 T cell receptor beta chains sequenced from one sample in a study of beta chain features in type 1 diabetes. Expressed TCRB transcripts were sequenced after all isolated RNA was converted to cDNA. The table came from immunoSEQ multiplex PCR; TCRdb's copy has only in-frame clones and leaves some out. This table holds more than 300,000 clones, 10% to 15% found once. Input material: naive CD4+ T cells from blood. Receptor source: a man aged 18 to 35 in good health.

The V gene is TRBV19, the J gene TRBJ2-5; D perhaps matches TRBD2 (6 bases). Germline assignment: CDR1 LNHDA and CDR2 SQIVND (reference sequence). Deletions cut 4 bases from V and 2 bases from J, with 11 bases between. The CDR3 is 14 amino acids. The CDR3 DNA is TGTGCCAGTAGTACCCCGGGACTGCAAGAGACCCAGTACTTC. This encodes CASSTPGLQETQYF.

The chain couples TRBV11-2 to TRBJ2-1; 7 nucleotides agree with TRBD2. CDR1 and CDR2 (germline): SGHAT, FQNNGV. The CDR3 extends over 16 amino acids. Trimming removed 8 bases from V and 4 bases from J; junction bases left unmatched: 14. The CDR3 region has the DNA TGTGCCAGCGGGCTGACGGGCGGGAGAAGATACAATGAGCAGTTCTTC. Amino acids: CASGLTGGRRYNEQFF.

This clone was picked up a small number of times. The J gene is TRBJ2-7, the V gene TRBV2, with TRBD1 identical over 7 bases. CDR1 is SNHLY, CDR2 FYNNEI, per germline. V dropped 1 base and J dropped 7; count of bases not matched to a gene: 4. This CDR3 region has 13 residues. CDR3 bases: TGTGCCAGCAGTGAAGTCCCCAGGGGGGAGCAGTACTTC. Amino acid sequence: CASSEVPRGEQYF.

V usage is TRBV28 and J usage is TRBJ1-2; D gene uncertain. Looked up from germline, CDR1 is MDHEN and CDR2 is SYDVKM. The CDR3 length is 14 residues. The V end was cut by 10 bases, the J end by 1 base, with 16 bases between. The CDR3 region is CATEVSGINYGYTF. CDR3 nucleotide sequence: TGTGCCACCGAGGTGTCGGGGATTAACTATGGCTACACCTTC.

A few counts support this clone. The chain recombines TRBV2 with TRBJ2-1, with 15 bases aligning to TRBD2. V lost 7 bases, J lost 2 bases, and 6 bases stayed unmatched. This CDR3 has 17 residues. The germline CDR1 and CDR2 sequences are SNHLY and FYNNEI. Here the CDR3 reads CASTDWTSGRAYNEQFF. The CDR3 coding sequence is TGTGCCAGCACCGATTGGACTAGCGGGAGGGCCTACAATGAGCAGTTCTTC.

CDR3 sequence: CASSRDRGASYEQYF. The CDR3 DNA sequence: TGCGCCAGCAGCCGGGACAGGGGCGCATCCTACGAGCAGTACTTC. The chain combines TRBV4-3 with TRBJ2-7, with 10 nucleotides matching TRBD1. From germline, CDR1 is LGHNA and CDR2 YSLEER. V dropped 4 bases and J dropped 1; count of bases not matched to a gene: 4. CDR3 length equals 15 residues.

The V gene is TRBV13, the J gene TRBJ2-7; 7 positions match TRBD2. Trimming took 4 bases from V and 6 from J; bases not matched to a gene: 21. The germline CDR1 and CDR2 sequences are PRHDT and FYEKMQ (reference sequence). The CDR3 runs to 18 residues. The CDR3 bases are TGTGCCAGCAGCTCCAGATTGGGGCCGGGGGGATATACCTCCGAGCAGTACTTC. Amino acid sequence: CASSSRLGPGGYTSEQYF.

V and J are TRBV11-2 and TRBJ1-1; no firm D call. V was pared by 5 bases and J by 1 base, with 8 bases between. CDR3 length: 13 residues. Looked up from germline, CDR1 is SGHAT and CDR2 is FQNNGV. In nucleotides, the CDR3 is TGTGCCAGCAGCCCCAACACGAACACTGAAGCTTTCTTT. This sequence encodes CASSPNTNTEAFF.

In this sample, this clone turned up a few times. V is TRBV28 and J is TRBJ1-4; TRBD1 matches 9 bases. J was trimmed by 10 bases and V by 5 bases; bases with no gene match: 11. Germline V CDR1 and CDR2: MDHEN, SYDVKM. This CDR3 is 15 amino acids long. The chain's CDR3 is CASSATGTGTGKLFF. The CDR3 DNA reads as TGTGCCAGCAGTGCTACCGGGACAGGGACTGGAAAACTGTTTTTT.

V is TRBV9 and J is TRBJ2-3; a possible D gene is TRBD2 (6 bases). Germline V gives CDR1 SGDLS, CDR2 YYNGEE. CDR3 length equals 14 residues. The V gene lost 4 bases and the J gene lost 2 bases, with 11 bases spanning the gap. The CDR3 DNA follows: TGTGCCAGCAGCTCCGGGACTTTCACAGATACGCAGTATTTT. This encodes CASSSGTFTDTQYF.

To note about this clone: Additional DNA sequences in this sample encode the identical CDR3. The chain links TRBV29-1 to TRBJ2-3; 7 positions agree with TRBD1. Germline CDR1 and CDR2: SQVTM and ANQGSEA. The CDR3 has 13 amino acids. J lost 1 base, V lost 7 bases, and 5 bases had no gene match. The CDR3 region is CSARQGGTDTQYF. The CDR3 DNA follows: TGCAGCGCCCGACAGGGCGGCACAGATACGCAGTATTTT.

This clone was detected a few times. This CDR3 reads CASSGLAGGNNEQFF. In DNA form, the CDR3 reads TGTGCCAGCAGCGGACTAGCGGGAGGCAACAATGAGCAGTTCTTC. The rearrangement uses TRBV6-5 and TRBJ2-1; 14 nucleotides line up with TRBD2. The CDR3 covers 15 residues. Germline V gives CDR1 MNHEY, CDR2 SVGAGI. Trimming removed 6 bases from V and 5 bases from J; junction bases left unmatched: 3.

This chain links TRBV5-4 with TRBJ1-2; 10 bases are shared with TRBD1. The CDR3 extends over 14 amino acids. Germline V gives CDR1 SGHNT, CDR2 YYREEE (reference sequence). V gave up 4 bases and J gave up 7 bases; unmatched junction bases: 7. The CDR3 DNA is TGTGCCAGCAGCAAATCGACAGGGGGCCTTGGCTACACCTTC. This codes for CASSKSTGGLGYTF. Drawing the rest from reference TRBV5-4 and TRBJ1-2, the complete variable domain is ETGVTQSPTHLIKTRGQQVTLRCSSQSGHNTVSWYQQALGQGPQFIFQYYREEENGRGNFPPRFSGLQFPNYSSELNVNALELDDSALYLCASSKSTGGLGYTFGSGTRLTVV.

This chain connects TRBV7-3 to TRBJ1-1; possibly TRBD1 for D (5 bases). CDR1 is SGHTA and CDR2 is FQGTGA in the germline V gene. Trimming cost V 2 bases and J 5 bases, with 15 bases left between them. The CDR3 is made up of 15 amino acids. The chain's CDR3 is CASSLGFRVGTEAFF. The CDR3 coding sequence is TGTGCCAGCAGCTTAGGATTCAGGGTTGGTACTGAAGCTTTCTTT. The variable domain in full, with the rest retrieved from reference TRBV7-3 and TRBJ1-1, is GAGVSQTPSNKVTEKGKYVELRCDPISGHTALYWYRQSLGQGPEFLIYFQGTGAADDSGLPNDRFFAVRPEGSVSTLKIQRTERGDSAVYLCASSLGFRVGTEAFFGQGTRLTVV.

This chain joins TRBV9 and TRBJ1-2; perhaps TRBD1 as D (5 bases). The CDR3 sequence is 13 residues long. V shed 3 bases and J shed 8 bases, with 14 bases lying between them. In germline, CDR1 is SGDLS, CDR2 YYNGEE. Here the CDR3 reads CASSGDRQSGYTF. The CDR3 region has the DNA TGTGCCAGCAGCGGAGATCGACAGAGCGGCTACACCTTC. Drawing the rest from reference TRBV9 and TRBJ1-2, the complete variable domain is DSGVTQTPKHLITATGQRVTLRCSPRSGDLSVYWYQQSLDQGLQFLIQYYNGEERAKGNILERFSAQQFPDLHSELNLSSLELGDSALYFCASSGDRQSGYTFGSGTRLTVV.

The chain joins TRBV28 to TRBJ1-2, with a possible D match to TRBD1 (5 bases). The CDR3 contains 13 residues. CDR1 and CDR2 from the germline V gene are MDHEN and SYDVKM. V lost 6 bases to trimming and J lost 5 bases, with 13 bases between them. The CDR3 here is CASSPLDRYGYTF. Written as DNA, the CDR3 is TGTGCCAGCAGCCCCCTAGACAGATATGGCTACACCTTC.

This clone was picked up a small number of times. This chain connects TRBV5-8 to TRBJ1-5, with D possibly being TRBD1 (6 bases). The V gene lost 1 base and the J gene lost 0 bases, with 8 bases spanning the gap. Germline V gene sequence: CDR1 SGHTS, CDR2 YDEGEE. The CDR3 covers 15 residues. For the CDR3, the DNA is TGTGCCAGCAGCTTGATCAGGGGTAGCAATCAGCCCCAGCATTTT. This codes for CASSLIRGSNQPQHF.

The gene calls are TRBV27 and TRBJ2-5; 7 bases are shared with TRBD1. The CDR3 runs 15 residues. The germline gives CDR1 MNHEY, CDR2 SMNVEV (reference sequence). V trimming: 5 bases; J trimming: 0 bases; junction bases outside the gene matches: 6. As DNA, the CDR3 is TGTGCCAGCAGTACTTGGGACAGAAACCAAGAGACCCAGTACTTC. This sequence encodes CASSTWDRNQETQYF.

The chain recombines TRBV28 with TRBJ2-1, with D maybe TRBD1 (6 bases). The germline V gene encodes CDR1 MDHEN and CDR2 SYDVKM. Trimming stripped 7 bases from V and 9 bases from J, with 16 bases between. This CDR3 has 13 amino acids. This CDR3 reads CASNEGRGIEQFF. The CDR3 coding sequence is TGTGCCAGCAATGAGGGAAGGGGGATTGAGCAGTTCTTC.

The gene calls are TRBV9 and TRBJ1-3; 7 nucleotides line up with TRBD1. V lost 0 bases, J lost 0 bases, and 3 bases stayed unmatched. The CDR3 length is 16 residues. Germline CDR1 is SGDLS and CDR2 is YYNGEE. The CDR3 loop is CASSVGQGGSGNTIYF. The CDR3 DNA is TGTGCCAGCAGCGTAGGACAGGGTGGCTCTGGAAACACCATATATTTT.

This clone was recorded a few times. The V and J genes are TRBV28 and TRBJ1-5; 12 bases align to TRBD1. V was clipped by 5 bases and J by 9 bases; unmatched bases: 14. CDR1 is MDHEN and CDR2 is SYDVKM in the germline V gene. The CDR3 has 17 residues. The CDR3 loop reads CASSPHPGQGARRPQHF. The CDR3 region has the DNA TGTGCCAGCAGTCCCCATCCGGGACAGGGGGCCCGTCGGCCCCAGCATTTT.

This rearrangement joins TRBV9 to TRBJ1-6; D is unclear. Trimming removed 0 bases from V and 14 bases from J, with 15 bases in between. From germline, CDR1 is SGDLS and CDR2 YYNGEE. This CDR3 has 14 residues. Here the CDR3 reads CASSVEPSRGSLHF. The CDR3 nucleotides are TGTGCCAGCAGCGTAGAACCCTCTCGGGGATCCCTCCACTTT.